A selection of T cell receptor beta chains follows, all from one sample in a study of beta chain features in type 1 diabetes. Produced via immunoSEQ multiplex PCR; TCRdb's table is partial and in-frame only. The sample consists of 150,000 or so clones, about 9% of them appearing once. Sequenced input: central memory CD4+ T cells from blood. The receptors originated from a woman between 18 and 29 years old with type 1 diabetes. Both conserved end residues are part of each CDR3. A D gene is named only where the DNA matches it firmly. Size values are once, few and many counts, or a class for expanded clones, and some rows have none.

J: TRBJ1-1; size: few; V: TRBV9; D: TRBD1; CDR3: CASSALTGTAQNTEAFF; DNA: TGTGCCAGCAGCGCGCTCACGGGGACAGCCCAGAACACTGAAGCTTTCTTT
J: TRBJ2-1; size: NA; V: TRBV29-1; D: NA; CDR3: CSVEGQIYNEQFF; DNA: TGCAGCGTTGAAGGTCAGATCTACAATGAGCAGTTCTTC
J: TRBJ2-3; size: few; V: TRBV10-3; D: TRBD1; CDR3: CAISVDRGTDTQYF; DNA: TGTGCCATCAGCGTGGACAGGGGTACAGATACGCAGTATTTT
J: TRBJ2-5; size: NA; V: TRBV7-2; D: NA; CDR3: CASSLGEVETQYF; DNA: TGTGCCAGCAGCCTTGGGGAGGTGGAGACCCAGTACTTC
J: TRBJ1-2; size: NA; V: TRBV7-9; D: NA; CDR3: CASTGVARNYGYTF; DNA: TGTGCCAGCACAGGGGTAGCTCGTAACTATGGCTACACCTTC
J: TRBJ1-5; size: few; V: TRBV19; D: NA; CDR3: CASTSKVGAVNQPQHF; DNA: TGTGCCAGTACCTCAAAGGTCGGAGCGGTCAATCAGCCCCAGCATTTT
J: TRBJ2-7; size: few; V: TRBV27; D: TRBD2; CDR3: CASSPGTSGSITYEQYF; DNA: TGTGCCAGCAGCCCGGGGACTAGCGGGAGTATAACCTACGAGCAGTACTTC
J: TRBJ2-5; size: few; V: TRBV9; D: TRBD2; CDR3: CASSVDGGGFQETQYF; DNA: TGTGCCAGCAGCGTAGACGGGGGGGGATTCCAAGAGACCCAGTACTTC
J: TRBJ2-5; size: few; V: TRBV9; D: TRBD2; CDR3: CASSGTSLETQYF; DNA: TGTGCCAGCAGTGGGACTAGTCTGGAGACCCAGTACTTC
J: TRBJ1-2; size: NA; V: TRBV19; D: NA; CDR3: CASSPWTANYGYTF; DNA: TGTGCCAGTAGTCCCTGGACAGCTAACTATGGCTACACCTTC
J: TRBJ2-7; size: NA; V: TRBV6-5; D: TRBD1; CDR3: CASSYSGTGISEQYF; DNA: TGTGCCAGCAGTTACTCCGGGACAGGCATATCAGAGCAGTACTTC
J: TRBJ2-7; size: few; V: TRBV2; D: NA; CDR3: CASSAQGGPGEQYF; DNA: TGTGCCAGCAGCGCCCAGGGGGGCCCAGGGGAGCAGTACTTC
J: TRBJ2-7; size: few; V: TRBV11-2; D: NA; CDR3: CASSLSGVGGTGLSYEQYF; DNA: TGTGCCAGCAGCTTATCGGGGGTTGGGGGTACAGGCCTTTCCTACGAGCAGTACTTC
J: TRBJ2-5; size: few; V: TRBV4-3; D: NA; CDR3: CASSLMASGETQYF; DNA: TGCGCCAGCAGCTTGATGGCCTCCGGGGAGACCCAGTACTTC
J: TRBJ2-7; size: few; V: TRBV18; D: NA; CDR3: CASSSSSYEQYF; DNA: TGTGCCAGCTCATCCAGCTCCTACGAGCAGTACTTC
J: TRBJ2-5; size: few; V: TRBV7-2; D: TRBD2; CDR3: CASSAQRERRETQYF; DNA: TGTGCCAGCAGCGCCCAGCGGGAGCGTCGAGAGACCCAGTACTTC
J: TRBJ1-1; size: NA; V: TRBV9; D: NA; CDR3: CASSAEALNTEAFF; DNA: TGTGCCAGCAGCGCTGAGGCGTTGAACACTGAAGCTTTCTTT
J: TRBJ2-3; size: few; V: TRBV7-3; D: NA; CDR3: CASSLIGGTITDTQYF; DNA: TGTGCCAGCAGCTTAATTGGCGGGACGATCACAGATACGCAGTATTTT
J: TRBJ1-1; size: NA; V: TRBV7-9; D: NA; CDR3: CASSFSLSNTEAFF; DNA: TGTGCCAGCAGCTTTAGCCTATCCAACACTGAAGCTTTCTTT
J: TRBJ1-4; size: few; V: TRBV9; D: NA; CDR3: CASSASTGPNEKLFF; DNA: TGTGCCAGCAGCGCGTCGACAGGTCCTAATGAAAAACTGTTTTTT
J: TRBJ2-3; size: few; V: TRBV5-4; D: NA; CDR3: CASTGGVHTQYF; DNA: TGTGCCAGCACCGGAGGGGTCCATACGCAGTATTTT
J: TRBJ1-1; size: NA; V: TRBV4-3; D: NA; CDR3: CASSHSDTKNTEAFF; DNA: TGCGCCAGCAGCCATTCCGACACGAAGAACACTGAAGCTTTCTTT
J: TRBJ1-4; size: NA; V: TRBV7-2; D: TRBD1; CDR3: CASNSGQGDEKLFF; DNA: TGTGCCAGCAACTCGGGGCAGGGGGATGAAAAACTGTTTTTT
J: TRBJ2-2; size: NA; V: TRBV5-4; D: TRBD1; CDR3: CASSGKRQGSDTGELFF; DNA: TGTGCCAGCAGCGGAAAGCGACAGGGGTCGGACACCGGGGAGCTGTTTTTT
J: TRBJ2-3; size: NA; V: TRBV4-3; D: TRBD1; CDR3: CASSLGTGDTDTQYF; DNA: TGCGCCAGCAGCCTCGGGACAGGTGACACAGATACGCAGTATTTT
J: TRBJ1-2; size: few; V: TRBV27; D: NA; CDR3: CASSPQTDNYGYTF; DNA: TGTGCCAGCAGTCCCCAGACAGATAACTATGGCTACACCTTC
J: TRBJ1-5; size: few; V: TRBV2; D: NA; CDR3: CASRRSGQPQHF; DNA: TGTGCCAGCAGGAGGTCAGGGCAGCCCCAGCATTTT
J: TRBJ1-2; size: NA; V: TRBV15; D: NA; CDR3: CATSRDGQYGYTF; DNA: TGTGCCACCAGCAGAGATGGACAGTATGGCTACACCTTC
J: TRBJ1-2; size: few; V: TRBV7-2; D: TRBD1; CDR3: CASSLRQGHGYTF; DNA: TGTGCCAGCAGCTTAAGACAGGGCCATGGCTACACCTTC
J: TRBJ2-7; size: NA; V: TRBV7-9; D: TRBD2; CDR3: CASSLASGSSYEQYF; DNA: TGTGCCAGCAGCTTAGCTAGCGGGAGCTCCTACGAGCAGTACTTC
J: TRBJ1-2; size: few; V: TRBV4-3; D: NA; CDR3: CASSQEVWAGYTF; DNA: TGCGCCAGCAGCCAAGAGGTCTGGGCCGGCTACACCTTC
J: TRBJ1-4; size: NA; V: TRBV28; D: TRBD1; CDR3: CASRGTGTDEKLFF; DNA: TGTGCCAGCAGAGGGACCGGGACAGATGAAAAACTGTTTTTT
J: TRBJ1-1; size: NA; V: TRBV7-9; D: NA; CDR3: CASSFPQGTEAFF; DNA: TGTGCCAGCAGCTTTCCACAGGGAACTGAAGCTTTCTTT
J: TRBJ2-7; size: many; V: TRBV29-1; D: NA; CDR3: CSVEDLASYEQYF; DNA: TGCAGCGTTGAAGATCTAGCATCCTACGAGCAGTACTTC
J: TRBJ1-1; size: NA; V: TRBV14; D: NA; CDR3: CASSSHLLRTANTEAFF; DNA: TGTGCCAGCAGCTCCCACCTTCTTCGGACAGCTAACACTGAAGCTTTCTTT
J: TRBJ2-6; size: NA; V: TRBV2; D: TRBD1; CDR3: CASSRDRATGANVLTF; DNA: TGTGCCAGCAGCCGGGACAGGGCGACTGGGGCCAACGTCCTGACTTTC
J: TRBJ1-2; size: NA; V: TRBV5-4; D: TRBD1; CDR3: CASSSGQRYGYTF; DNA: TGTGCCAGCAGCTCGGGACAGCGGTATGGCTACACCTTC
J: TRBJ2-2; size: few; V: TRBV7-9; D: NA; CDR3: CASSPLYTGELFF; DNA: TGTGCCAGCAGCCCCCTTTACACCGGGGAGCTGTTTTTT
J: TRBJ2-6; size: NA; V: TRBV4-3; D: TRBD1; CDR3: CASSQVGQYGANVLTF; DNA: TGCGCCAGCAGCCAAGTGGGACAGTATGGGGCCAACGTCCTGACTTTC
J: TRBJ1-5; size: NA; V: TRBV19; D: NA; CDR3: CATYREGQPQHF; DNA: TGTGCCACTTACAGGGAAGGACAGCCCCAGCATTTT
J: TRBJ1-5; size: NA; V: TRBV4-2; D: TRBD1; CDR3: CASSPDRVSNQPQHF; DNA: TGTGCCAGCAGCCCGGACAGGGTCAGCAATCAGCCCCAGCATTTT
J: TRBJ2-1; size: NA; V: TRBV4-3; D: TRBD2; CDR3: CASGFTSGIGEQFF; DNA: TGCGCCAGCGGGTTTACTAGCGGGATTGGTGAGCAGTTCTTC
J: TRBJ2-5; size: many; V: TRBV29-1; D: NA; CDR3: CSVERAPKETQYF; DNA: TGCAGCGTTGAGAGGGCTCCTAAAGAGACCCAGTACTTC
J: TRBJ1-2; size: few; V: TRBV10-3; D: TRBD1; CDR3: CAISARGRLQGYTF; DNA: TGTGCCATCAGTGCAAGGGGGCGCTTACAGGGCTACACCTTC
J: TRBJ2-3; size: many; V: TRBV2; D: NA; CDR3: CATGLADTQYF; DNA: TGTGCCACCGGCCTAGCAGATACGCAGTATTTT
J: TRBJ2-7; size: few; V: TRBV18; D: TRBD1; CDR3: CASSGTGSSYEQYF; DNA: TGTGCCAGCTCAGGGACAGGGAGCTCCTACGAGCAGTACTTC
J: TRBJ1-2; size: few; V: TRBV29-1; D: TRBD1; CDR3: CSASGTVDYGYTF; DNA: TGCAGCGCCTCCGGGACAGTTGATTATGGCTACACCTTC
J: TRBJ1-1; size: NA; V: TRBV29-1; D: NA; CDR3: CSVELPGMNTEAFF; DNA: TGCAGCGTTGAGCTTCCAGGTATGAACACTGAAGCTTTCTTT
J: TRBJ2-5; size: NA; V: TRBV20-1; D: NA; CDR3: CSARLDSTQYF; DNA: TGCAGTGCGAGACTAGATTCGACCCAGTACTTC
J: TRBJ2-1; size: few; V: TRBV5-8; D: TRBD2; CDR3: CASSLGLAGTRQFF; DNA: TGTGCCAGCAGCTTAGGACTAGCGGGGACACGGCAGTTCTTC
J: TRBJ2-1; size: NA; V: TRBV27; D: TRBD2; CDR3: CASSLGGTSGIYEQFF; DNA: TGTGCCAGCAGTTTAGGTGGGACTAGCGGGATTTATGAGCAGTTCTTC
J: TRBJ2-3; size: few; V: TRBV7-2; D: TRBD2; CDR3: CASSPQTSGLTDTQYF; DNA: TGTGCCAGCAGCCCCCAGACTAGCGGTCTCACAGATACGCAGTATTTT
J: TRBJ2-3; size: NA; V: TRBV7-2; D: TRBD2; CDR3: CASSLAGTSGVDQVTQYF; DNA: TGTGCCAGCAGCTTAGCCGGGACTAGCGGGGTGGACCAGGTTACGCAGTATTTT